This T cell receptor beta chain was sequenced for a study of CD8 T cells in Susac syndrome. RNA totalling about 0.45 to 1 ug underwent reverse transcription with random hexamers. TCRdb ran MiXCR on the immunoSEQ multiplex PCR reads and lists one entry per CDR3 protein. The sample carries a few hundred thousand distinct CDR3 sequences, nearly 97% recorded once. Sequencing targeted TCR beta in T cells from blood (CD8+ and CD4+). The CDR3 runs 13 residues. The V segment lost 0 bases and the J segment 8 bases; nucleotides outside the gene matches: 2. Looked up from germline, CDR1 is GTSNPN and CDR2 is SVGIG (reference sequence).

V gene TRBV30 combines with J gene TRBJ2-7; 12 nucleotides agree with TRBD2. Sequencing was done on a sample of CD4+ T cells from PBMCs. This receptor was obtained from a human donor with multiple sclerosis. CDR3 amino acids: CAWSVLAGGQQYF. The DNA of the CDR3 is TGTGCCTGGAGTGTACTAGCGGGAGGCCAGCAGTACTTC.